The entry below gives a single TCR beta chain sequence along with its context. V gave up 1 base and J gave up 4 bases, with 4 bases separating them. This CDR3 is built from 12 residues. The V gene's germline CDR1 is LNHNV and CDR2 YYDKDF (reference sequence). TCRdb independently ran MiXCR on the RT-PCR reads; one entry per CDR3 protein. The data hold more than 600,000 distinct CDR3 sequences, with 13% to 15% observed a single time. The receptor was derived from a female donor in good health, serving as a healthy control. Sequencing input: memory CD4+ T cells from blood. V and J are TRBV15 and TRBJ1-1; unclear D gene. DNA of the CDR3: TGTGCCACCAGCAGAGTTGGCACTGAAGCTTTCTTT. Its protein product is CATSRVGTEAFF.